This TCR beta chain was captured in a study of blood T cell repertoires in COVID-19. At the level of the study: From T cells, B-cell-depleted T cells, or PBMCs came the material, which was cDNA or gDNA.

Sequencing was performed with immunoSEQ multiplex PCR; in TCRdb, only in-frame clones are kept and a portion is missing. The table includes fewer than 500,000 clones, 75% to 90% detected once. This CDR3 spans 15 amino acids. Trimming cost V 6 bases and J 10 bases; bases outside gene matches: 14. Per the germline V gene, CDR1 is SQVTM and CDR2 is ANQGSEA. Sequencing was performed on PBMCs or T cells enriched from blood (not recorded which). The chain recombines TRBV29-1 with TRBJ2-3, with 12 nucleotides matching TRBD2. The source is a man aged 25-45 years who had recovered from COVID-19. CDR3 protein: CSVYPGGLAGSSQYF. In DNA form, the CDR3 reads TGCAGCGTCTATCCCGGCGGACTAGCGGGATCTTCGCAGTATTTT.